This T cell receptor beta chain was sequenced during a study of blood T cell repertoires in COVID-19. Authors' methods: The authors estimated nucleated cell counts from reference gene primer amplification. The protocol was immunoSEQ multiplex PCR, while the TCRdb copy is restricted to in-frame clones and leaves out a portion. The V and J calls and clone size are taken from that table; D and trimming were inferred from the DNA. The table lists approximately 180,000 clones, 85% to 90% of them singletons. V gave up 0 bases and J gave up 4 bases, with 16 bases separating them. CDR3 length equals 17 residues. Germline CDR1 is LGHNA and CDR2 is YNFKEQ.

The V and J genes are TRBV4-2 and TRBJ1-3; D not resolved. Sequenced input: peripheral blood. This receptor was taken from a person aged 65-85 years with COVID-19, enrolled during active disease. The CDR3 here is CASSQEVRSGSGNTIYF. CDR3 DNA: TGTGCCAGCAGCCAAGAGGTTCGCAGTGGTTCGGGAAACACCATATATTTT.